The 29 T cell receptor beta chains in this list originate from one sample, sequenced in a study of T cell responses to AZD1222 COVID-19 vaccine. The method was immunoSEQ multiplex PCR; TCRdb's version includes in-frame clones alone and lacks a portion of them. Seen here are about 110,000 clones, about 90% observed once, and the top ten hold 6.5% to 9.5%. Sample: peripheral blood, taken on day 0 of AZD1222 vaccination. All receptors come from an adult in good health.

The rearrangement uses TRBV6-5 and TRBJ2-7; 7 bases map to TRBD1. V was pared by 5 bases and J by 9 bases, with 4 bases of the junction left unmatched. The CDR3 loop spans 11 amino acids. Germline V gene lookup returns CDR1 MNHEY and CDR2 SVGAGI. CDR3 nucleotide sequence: TGTGCCAGCAGTCAACAGGGGCGGCAGTACTTC. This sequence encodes CASSQQGRQYF.

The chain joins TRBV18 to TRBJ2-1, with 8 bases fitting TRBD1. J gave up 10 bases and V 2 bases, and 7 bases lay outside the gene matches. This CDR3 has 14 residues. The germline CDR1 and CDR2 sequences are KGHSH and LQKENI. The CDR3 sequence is CASSPGQGRTEQFF. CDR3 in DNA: TGTGCCAGCTCACCAGGACAGGGTAGGACCGAGCAGTTCTTC.

The CDR3 sequence: CASSLGRLAGTGAEQFF. The CDR3 nucleotides are TGTGCCAGCAGCTTAGGTAGACTAGCGGGAACCGGGGCTGAGCAGTTCTTC. V is TRBV11-3 and J is TRBJ2-1, with 11 bases matching TRBD2. V shed 1 base, J shed 9 bases, and the junction held 11 bases outside the gene matches. The CDR3 has 17 amino acids. The germline CDR1 and CDR2 sequences are SGHNT and YENEEA.

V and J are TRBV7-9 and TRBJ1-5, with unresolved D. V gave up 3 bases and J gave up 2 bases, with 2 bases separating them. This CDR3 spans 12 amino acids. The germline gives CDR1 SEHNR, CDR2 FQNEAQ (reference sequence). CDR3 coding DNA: TGTGCCAGCAGCTTCCGCAATCAGCCCCAGCATTTT. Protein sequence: CASSFRNQPQHF. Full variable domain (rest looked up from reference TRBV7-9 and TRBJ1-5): DTGVSQNPRHKITKRGQNVTFRCDPISEHNRLYWYRQTLGQGPEFLTYFQNEAQLEKSRLLSDRFSAERPKGSFSTLEIQRTEQGDSAMYLCASSFRNQPQHFGDGTRLSIL.

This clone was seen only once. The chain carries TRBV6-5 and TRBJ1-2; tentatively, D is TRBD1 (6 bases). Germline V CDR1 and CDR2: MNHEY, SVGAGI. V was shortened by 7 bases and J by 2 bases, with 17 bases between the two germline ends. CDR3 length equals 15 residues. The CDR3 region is CASIPRGGINYGYTF. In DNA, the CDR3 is TGTGCCAGCATCCCGAGGGGGGGGATCAACTATGGCTACACCTTC.

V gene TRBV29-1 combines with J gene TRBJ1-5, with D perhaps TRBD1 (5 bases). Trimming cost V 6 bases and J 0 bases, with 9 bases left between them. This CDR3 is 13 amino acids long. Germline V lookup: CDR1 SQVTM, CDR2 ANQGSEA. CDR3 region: CSVQGYSNQPQHF. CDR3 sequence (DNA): TGCAGCGTCCAGGGTTATAGCAATCAGCCCCAGCATTTT.

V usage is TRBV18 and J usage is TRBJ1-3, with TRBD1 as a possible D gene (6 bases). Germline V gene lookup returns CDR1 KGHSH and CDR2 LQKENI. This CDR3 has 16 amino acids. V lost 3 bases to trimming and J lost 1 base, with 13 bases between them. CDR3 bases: TGTGCCAGCTCACCCCGGACAGCAGGGTCTGGAAACACCATATATTTT. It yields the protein CASSPRTAGSGNTIYF.

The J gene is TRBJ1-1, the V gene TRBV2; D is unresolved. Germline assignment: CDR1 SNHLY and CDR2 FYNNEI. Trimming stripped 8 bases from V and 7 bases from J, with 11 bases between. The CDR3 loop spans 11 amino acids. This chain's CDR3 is CASATEGEAFF. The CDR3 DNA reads TGTGCCAGCGCTACAGAGGGTGAAGCTTTCTTT. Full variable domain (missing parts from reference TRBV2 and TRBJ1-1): EPEVTQTPSHQVTQMGQEVILRCVPISNHLYFYWYRQILGQKVEFLVSFYNNEISEKSEIFDDQFSVERPDGSNFTLKIRSTKLEDSAMYFCASATEGEAFFGQGTRLTVV.

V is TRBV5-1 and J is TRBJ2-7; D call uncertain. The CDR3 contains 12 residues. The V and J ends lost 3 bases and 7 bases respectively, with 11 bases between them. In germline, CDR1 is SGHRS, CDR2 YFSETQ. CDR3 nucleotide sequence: TGCGCCAGCAGCTCCCAAGTTAATGAGCAGTACTTC. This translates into CASSSQVNEQYF.

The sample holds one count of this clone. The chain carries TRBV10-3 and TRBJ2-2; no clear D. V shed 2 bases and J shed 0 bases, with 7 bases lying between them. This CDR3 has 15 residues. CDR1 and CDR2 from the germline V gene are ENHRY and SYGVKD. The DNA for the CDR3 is TGTGCCATCAGTGAGGGACCCGCGAACACCGGGGAGCTGTTTTTT. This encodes CAISEGPANTGELFF.

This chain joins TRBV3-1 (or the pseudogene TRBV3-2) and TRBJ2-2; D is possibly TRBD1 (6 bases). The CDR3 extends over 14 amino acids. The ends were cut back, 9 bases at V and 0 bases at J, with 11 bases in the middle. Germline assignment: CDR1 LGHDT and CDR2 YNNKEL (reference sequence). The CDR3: CASGQKTNTGELFF. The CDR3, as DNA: TGTGCCAGTGGACAGAAAACGAACACCGGGGAGCTGTTTTTT.

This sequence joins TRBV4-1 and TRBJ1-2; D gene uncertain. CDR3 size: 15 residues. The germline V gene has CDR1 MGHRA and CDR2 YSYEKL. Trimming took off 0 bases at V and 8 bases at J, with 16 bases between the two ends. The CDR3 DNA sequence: TGCGCCAGCAGCCAAGATCTGACAATAGGGAAGGGCTACACCTTC. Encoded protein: CASSQDLTIGKGYTF.

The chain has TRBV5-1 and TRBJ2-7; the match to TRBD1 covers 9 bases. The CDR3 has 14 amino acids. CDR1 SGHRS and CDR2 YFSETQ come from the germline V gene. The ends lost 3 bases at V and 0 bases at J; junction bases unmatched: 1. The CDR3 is CASSWTGDSYEQYF. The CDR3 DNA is TGCGCCAGCAGCTGGACAGGGGACTCCTACGAGCAGTACTTC.

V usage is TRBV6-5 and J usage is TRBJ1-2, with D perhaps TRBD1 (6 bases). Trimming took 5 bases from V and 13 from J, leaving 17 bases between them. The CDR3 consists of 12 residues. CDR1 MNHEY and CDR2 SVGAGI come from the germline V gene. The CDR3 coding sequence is TGTGCCAGCAGTCTAACCACAGGGCCATCCACCTTC. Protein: CASSLTTGPSTF.

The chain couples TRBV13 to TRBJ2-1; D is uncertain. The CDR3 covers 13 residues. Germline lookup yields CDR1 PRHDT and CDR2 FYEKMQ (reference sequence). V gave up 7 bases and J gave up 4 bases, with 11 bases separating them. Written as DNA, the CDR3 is TGTGCCAGCACCCCAGAATCTTACAATGAGCAGTTCTTC. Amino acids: CASTPESYNEQFF.

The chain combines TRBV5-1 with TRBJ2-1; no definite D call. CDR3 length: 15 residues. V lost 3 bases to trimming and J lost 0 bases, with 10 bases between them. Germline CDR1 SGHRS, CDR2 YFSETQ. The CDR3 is CASSSFKSSYNEQFF. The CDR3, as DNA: TGCGCCAGCAGCTCCTTCAAGAGCTCCTACAATGAGCAGTTCTTC.

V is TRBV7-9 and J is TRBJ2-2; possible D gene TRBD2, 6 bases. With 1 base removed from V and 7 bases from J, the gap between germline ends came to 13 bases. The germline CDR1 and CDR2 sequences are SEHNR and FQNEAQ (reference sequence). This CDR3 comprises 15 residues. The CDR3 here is CASSLGSGTGGELFF. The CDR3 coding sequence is TGTGCCAGCAGCTTAGGGTCGGGGACTGGCGGGGAGCTGTTTTTT. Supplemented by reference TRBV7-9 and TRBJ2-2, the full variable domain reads DTGVSQNPRHKITKRGQNVTFRCDPISEHNRLYWYRQTLGQGPEFLTYFQNEAQLEKSRLLSDRFSAERPKGSFSTLEIQRTEQGDSAMYLCASSLGSGTGGELFFGEGSRLTVL.

The CDR3 is CASSHPAANTEAFF. DNA for the CDR3: TGCGCCAGCAGCCACCCCGCGGCGAACACTGAAGCTTTCTTT. The chain has TRBV5-1 and TRBJ1-1; D is undetermined. The CDR3 length is 14 residues. Germline loops: CDR1 SGHRS, CDR2 YFSETQ. The V and J ends lost 4 bases and 1 base respectively, with 11 bases between them.

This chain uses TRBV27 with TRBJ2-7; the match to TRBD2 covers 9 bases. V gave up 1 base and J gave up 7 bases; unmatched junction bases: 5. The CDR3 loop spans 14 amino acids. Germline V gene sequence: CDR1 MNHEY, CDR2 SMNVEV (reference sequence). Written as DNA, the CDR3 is TGTGCCAGCAGTTTATTACTAGCGGGTAGTGAGCAGTACTTC. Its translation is CASSLLLAGSEQYF.

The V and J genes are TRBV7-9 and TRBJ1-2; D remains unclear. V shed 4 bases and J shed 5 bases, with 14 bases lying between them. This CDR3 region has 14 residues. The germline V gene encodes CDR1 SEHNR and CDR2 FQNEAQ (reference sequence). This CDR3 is CASSSPGEEYGYTF. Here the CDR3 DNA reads TGTGCCAGCAGCTCCCCCGGGGAAGAATATGGCTACACCTTC.

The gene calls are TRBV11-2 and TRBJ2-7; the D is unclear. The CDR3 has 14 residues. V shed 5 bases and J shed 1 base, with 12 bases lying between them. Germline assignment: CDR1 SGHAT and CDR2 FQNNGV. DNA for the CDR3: TGTGCCAGCAGCCCCCCGGGCTTTTCCTACGAGCAGTACTTC. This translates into CASSPPGFSYEQYF.

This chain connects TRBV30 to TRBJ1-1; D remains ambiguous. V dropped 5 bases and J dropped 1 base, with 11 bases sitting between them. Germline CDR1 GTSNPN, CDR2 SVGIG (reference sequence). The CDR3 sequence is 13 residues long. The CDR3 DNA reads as TGTGCCTGGGAGGTGGGCTCGAACACTGAAGCTTTCTTT. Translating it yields CAWEVGSNTEAFF.

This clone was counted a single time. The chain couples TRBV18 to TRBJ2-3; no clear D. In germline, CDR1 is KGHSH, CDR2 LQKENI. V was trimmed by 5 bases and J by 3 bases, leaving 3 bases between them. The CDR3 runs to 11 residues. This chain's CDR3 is CASSRTDTQYF. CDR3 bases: TGTGCCAGCTCAAGAACAGATACGCAGTATTTT.

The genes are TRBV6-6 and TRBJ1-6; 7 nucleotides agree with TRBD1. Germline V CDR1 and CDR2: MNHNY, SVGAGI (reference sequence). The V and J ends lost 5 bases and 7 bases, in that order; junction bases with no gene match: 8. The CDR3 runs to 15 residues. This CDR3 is CASSRPGQKNSPLHF. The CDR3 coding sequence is TGTGCCAGCAGTCGACCGGGACAGAAAAATTCACCCCTCCACTTT.

The CDR3 coding sequence is TGTGCCATCAGTGAGTCGACTGGGGTTGGACAGCCCCAGCATTTT. Its translation: CAISESTGVGQPQHF. This chain uses TRBV10-3 with TRBJ1-5, with unresolved D. There are 15 residues in the CDR3. Germline V gene lookup returns CDR1 ENHRY and CDR2 SYGVKD. V was clipped by 0 bases and J by 7 bases, with 13 bases between them.

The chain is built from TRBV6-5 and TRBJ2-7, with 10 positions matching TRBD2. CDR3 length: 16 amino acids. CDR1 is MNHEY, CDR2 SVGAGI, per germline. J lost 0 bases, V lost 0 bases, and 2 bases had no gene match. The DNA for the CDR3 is TGTGCCAGCAGTTACTCTATAGCGGGGGGCTCCTACGAGCAGTACTTC. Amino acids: CASSYSIAGGSYEQYF.

This chain's CDR3 is CASALSREKNIQYF. CDR3 nucleotide sequence: TGTGCTAGTGCCCTGAGCAGGGAGAAAAACATTCAGTACTTC. The chain carries TRBV12-5 and TRBJ2-4, with D perhaps matching TRBD1 or TRBD2 (5 bases each). The CDR3 has 14 residues. Germline CDR1 reads LGHNT; CDR2 reads FRNRAP. V gave up 7 bases and J gave up 4 bases, with 14 bases separating them.

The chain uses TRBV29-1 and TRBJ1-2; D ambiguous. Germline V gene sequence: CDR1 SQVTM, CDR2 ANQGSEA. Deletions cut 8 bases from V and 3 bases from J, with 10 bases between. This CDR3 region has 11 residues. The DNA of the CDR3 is TGCAGCCCCTACCGTGACTATGGCTACACCTTC. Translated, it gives CSPYRDYGYTF.

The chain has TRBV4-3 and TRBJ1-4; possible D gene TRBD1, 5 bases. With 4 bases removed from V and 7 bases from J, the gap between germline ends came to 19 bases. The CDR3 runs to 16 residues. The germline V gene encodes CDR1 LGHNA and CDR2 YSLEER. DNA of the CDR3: TGCGCCAGCAGCCCAAGGCAGATGATGGGGGGTGAAAAACTGTTTTTT. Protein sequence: CASSPRQMMGGEKLFF.